Listed below are T cell receptor beta chains from one sample, sequenced in a study of beta chain features in type 1 diabetes. The repertoire was sequenced with immunoSEQ multiplex PCR; TCRdb's copy has only in-frame clones and lacks some. The table records nearly 250,000 clones, roughly 13% of them present only once. What was sequenced was naive CD4+ T cells from blood. The source is a woman between 40 and 50 years old in good health. CDR3s include the opening cysteine and the closing phenylalanine or tryptophan. Each record gives: V gene, D gene, CDR3 length, J gene, clone size, CDR3 protein, CDR3 DNA. The D gene is left open where the match is weak. Where a row states a size, it is once, few, many or the class of an expanded clone; other rows omit it.

>TRBV7-2|TRBD1|14|TRBJ1-2|few
CASSFAQGKDGYTF
TGTGCCAGCAGCTTCGCACAGGGGAAAGATGGCTACACCTTC
>TRBV5-1|TRBD2|17|TRBJ2-1|once
CASSLGSWGTKGNEQFF
TGCGCCAGCAGCTTGGGGAGTTGGGGGACTAAGGGCAATGAGCAGTTCTTC
>TRBV7-2|TRBD1|17|TRBJ2-3|few
CASSRAAGGFIADTQYF
TGTGCCAGCAGCCGAGCGGCAGGGGGCTTTATTGCAGATACGCAGTATTTT
>TRBV7-9|NA|15|TRBJ2-2|NA
CASSPGQGRTGELFF
TGTGCCAGCAGCCCCGGCCAGGGGAGAACCGGGGAGCTGTTTTTT
>TRBV7-9|NA|13|TRBJ1-5|NA
CASSLDEDQPQHF
TGTGCCAGCAGCTTAGACGAGGATCAGCCCCAGCATTTT
>TRBV4-2|NA|12|TRBJ2-1|few
CASSPRVGEQFF
TGTGCCAGCAGCCCCAGGGTTGGCGAGCAGTTCTTC
>TRBV7-2|TRBD2|15|TRBJ2-1|NA
CASSPLAGGYNEQFF
TGTGCCAGCAGCCCCCTAGCGGGGGGTTACAATGAGCAGTTCTTC
>TRBV25-1|TRBD2|16|TRBJ2-6|NA
CASSEWGGTGANVLTF
TGTGCCAGCAGTGAATGGGGGGGTACCGGGGCCAACGTCCTGACTTTC
>TRBV2|TRBD1|15|TRBJ2-5|NA
CASSRQGARGETQYF
TGTGCCAGCAGTCGACAGGGGGCGCGTGGAGAGACCCAGTACTTC
>TRBV4-3|NA|14|TRBJ2-7|NA
CASSQDLRGGVGYF
TGCGCCAGCAGCCAAGATCTGCGGGGAGGAGTGGGGTACTTC
>TRBV19|TRBD2|18|TRBJ2-1|NA
CASSIRSGLAGGNNEQFF
TGTGCCAGTAGTATTCGATCGGGACTAGCGGGGGGGAACAATGAGCAGTTCTTC
>TRBV9|NA|13|TRBJ1-2|NA
CASSVGTVDGYTF
TGTGCCAGCAGCGTAGGGACAGTGGATGGCTACACCTTC
>TRBV4-1|NA|15|TRBJ1-5|few
CASSQDRAVSQPQHF
TGCGCCAGCAGCCAAGATCGAGCTGTAAGCCAGCCCCAGCATTTT
>TRBV5-6|NA|14|TRBJ2-5|few
CASSLLAVRETQYF
TGTGCCAGCAGCTTGCTTGCGGTGAGAGAGACCCAGTACTTC
>TRBV15|NA|13|TRBJ1-1|NA
CATSRAPGTEAFF
TGTGCCACCAGCAGAGCCCCAGGGACTGAAGCTTTCTTT
>TRBV2|TRBD2|14|TRBJ2-2|few
CASMGLAGTGELFF
TGTGCCAGCATGGGACTAGCGGGCACCGGGGAGCTGTTTTTT
>TRBV21-1|NA|16|TRBJ2-7|few
CASSKAPTGYPYEQYF
TGTGCCAGCAGCAAAGCTCCGACAGGGTATCCCTACGAGCAGTACTTC
>TRBV4-3|TRBD1|15|TRBJ2-7|few
CASSQATTGSYEQYF
TGCGCCAGCAGCCAAGCAACGACAGGGTCCTACGAGCAGTACTTC
>TRBV5-6|TRBD1|15|TRBJ2-5|few
CASSLTGTGFSTQYF
TGTGCCAGCAGCTTAACCGGGACAGGGTTCTCGACCCAGTACTTC
>TRBV7-9|NA|16|TRBJ1-5|NA
CASSSNPTGLNQPQHF
TGTGCCAGCAGCTCAAACCCTACAGGGCTCAATCAGCCCCAGCATTTT
>TRBV5-6|NA|15|TRBJ1-1|few
CASSLPGRGNTEAFF
TGTGCCAGCAGCTTGCCCGGCCGCGGGAACACTGAAGCTTTCTTT
>TRBV11-2|TRBD2|16|TRBJ2-3|NA
CASSLDSAGGSDTQYF
TGTGCCAGCAGCTTAGACTCAGCGGGGGGGTCTGATACGCAGTATTTT
>TRBV2|TRBD1|13|TRBJ1-2|few
CASSERGGQGYTF
TGTGCCAGCAGTGAGCGAGGGGGACAGGGCTACACCTTC
>TRBV6-5|NA|15|TRBJ2-1|NA
CASSYLQNRRNEQFF
TGTGCCAGCAGTTATTTACAGAACCGAAGGAATGAGCAGTTCTTC
>TRBV5-1|NA|13|TRBJ1-1|NA
CASSLVVDTEAFF
TGCGCCAGCAGCTTGGTTGTCGACACTGAAGCTTTCTTT
>TRBV6-1|TRBD2|15|TRBJ2-6|NA
CASRLGGAGANVLTF
TGTGCCAGCAGACTCGGGGGGGCTGGGGCCAACGTCCTGACTTTC
>TRBV6-1|TRBD1|13|TRBJ1-2|few
CASREQGAGGYTF
TGTGCCAGCAGAGAACAGGGGGCAGGTGGCTACACCTTC
>TRBV2|TRBD2|16|TRBJ2-3|few
CASSATSGGLADTQYF
TGTGCCAGCAGTGCGACTAGCGGGGGACTGGCAGATACGCAGTATTTT
>TRBV7-9|NA|15|TRBJ2-7|few
CASSQTGGGWSEQYF
TGTGCCAGCAGTCAAACCGGAGGGGGCTGGAGCGAGCAGTACTTC
>TRBV5-1|TRBD1|15|TRBJ1-1|NA
CASSHTGQGTFEAFF
TGCGCCAGCAGCCACACGGGACAGGGCACATTTGAAGCTTTCTTT
>TRBV7-9|NA|11|TRBJ2-3|many
CASSLAGPQYF
TGTGCCAGCAGCTTAGCGGGCCCCCAGTATTTT
>TRBV5-1|TRBD2|15|TRBJ2-5|NA
CASSSGLAGQETQYF
TGCGCCAGCAGCTCGGGACTAGCGGGCCAAGAGACCCAGTACTTC
>TRBV9|TRBD1|14|TRBJ1-1|few
CASRTGWANTEAFF
TGTGCCAGCCGGACAGGGTGGGCCAACACTGAAGCTTTCTTT
>TRBV5-4|TRBD1|14|TRBJ2-5|NA
CASSLTRGQETQYF
TGTGCCAGCAGCTTGACCAGGGGGCAAGAGACCCAGTACTTC
>TRBV7-2|TRBD2|14|TRBJ2-5|few
CASRPTSVQETQYF
TGTGCCAGCAGACCTACTAGCGTACAAGAGACCCAGTACTTC
>TRBV7-9|TRBD2|14|TRBJ2-7|NA
CASSLGVAGYEQYF
TGTGCCAGCAGCTTAGGGGTAGCGGGCTACGAGCAGTACTTC
>TRBV7-9|TRBD1|16|TRBJ1-1|few
CASSQDPGQGATEAFF
TGTGCCAGCAGCCAAGACCCGGGACAGGGGGCCACTGAAGCTTTCTTT
>TRBV12-2|NA|15|TRBJ1-2|NA
CASRPSGYSRYGYTF
TGTGCAAGTCGCCCCAGCGGGTACAGTCGATATGGCTACACCTTC
>TRBV2|NA|14|TRBJ1-1|few
CASSPTLPHAEAFF
TGTGCCAGCAGTCCGACACTGCCCCACGCTGAAGCTTTCTTT
>TRBV9|NA|14|TRBJ1-1|NA
CASSENSGNTEAFF
TGTGCCAGCAGCGAGAATTCGGGGAACACTGAAGCTTTCTTT
>TRBV19|NA|14|TRBJ2-5|NA
CASSIRGGKKTQYF
TGTGCCAGTAGTATTAGAGGAGGGAAGAAGACCCAGTACTTC
>TRBV30|NA|17|TRBJ1-5|NA
CAWSVDCPGKGNQPQHF
TGTGCCTGGAGTGTGGACTGCCCCGGGAAGGGCAATCAGCCCCAGCATTTT